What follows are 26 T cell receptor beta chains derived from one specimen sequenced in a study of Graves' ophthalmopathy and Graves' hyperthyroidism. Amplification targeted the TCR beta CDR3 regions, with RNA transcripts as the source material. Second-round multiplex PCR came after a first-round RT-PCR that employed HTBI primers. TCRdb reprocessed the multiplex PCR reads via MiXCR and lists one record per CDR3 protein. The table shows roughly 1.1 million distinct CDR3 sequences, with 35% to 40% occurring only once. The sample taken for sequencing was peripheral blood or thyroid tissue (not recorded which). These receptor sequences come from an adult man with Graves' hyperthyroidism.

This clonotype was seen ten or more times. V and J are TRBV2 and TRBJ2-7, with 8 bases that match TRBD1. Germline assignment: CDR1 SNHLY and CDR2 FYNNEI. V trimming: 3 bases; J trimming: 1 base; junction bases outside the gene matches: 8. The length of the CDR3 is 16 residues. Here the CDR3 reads CASSEVDRDSSYEQYF. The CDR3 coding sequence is TGTGCCAGCAGTGAGGTGGACAGGGACAGTTCCTACGAGCAGTACTTC.

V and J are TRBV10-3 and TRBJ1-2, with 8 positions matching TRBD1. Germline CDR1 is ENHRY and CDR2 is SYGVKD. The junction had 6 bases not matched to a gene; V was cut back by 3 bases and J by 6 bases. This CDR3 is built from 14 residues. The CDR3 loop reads CAISERAGGNGYTF. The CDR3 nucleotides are TGTGCCATCAGTGAACGGGCAGGGGGCAATGGCTACACCTTC.

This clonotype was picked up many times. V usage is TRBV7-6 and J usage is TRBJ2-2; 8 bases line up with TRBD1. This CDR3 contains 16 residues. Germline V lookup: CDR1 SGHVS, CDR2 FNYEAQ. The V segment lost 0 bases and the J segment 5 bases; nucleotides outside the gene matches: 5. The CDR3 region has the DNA TGTGCCAGCAGCTTAGCCCGGACAGGGAGAACCGGGGAGCTGTTTTTT. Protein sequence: CASSLARTGRTGELFF.

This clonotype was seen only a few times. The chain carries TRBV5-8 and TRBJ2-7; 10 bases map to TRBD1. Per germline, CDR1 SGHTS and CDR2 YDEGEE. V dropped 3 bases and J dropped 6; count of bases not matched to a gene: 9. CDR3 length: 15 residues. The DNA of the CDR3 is TGTGCCAGCAGCTGGACAGGGGGGATTGGACGCGAGCAGTACTTC. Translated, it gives CASSWTGGIGREQYF.

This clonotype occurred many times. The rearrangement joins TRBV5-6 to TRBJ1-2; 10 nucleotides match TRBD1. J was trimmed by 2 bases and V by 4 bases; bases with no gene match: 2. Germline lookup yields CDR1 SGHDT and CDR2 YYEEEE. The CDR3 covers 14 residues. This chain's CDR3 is CASSRGQGNYGYTF. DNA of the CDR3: TGTGCCAGCAGCCGGGGACAGGGGAACTATGGCTACACCTTC.

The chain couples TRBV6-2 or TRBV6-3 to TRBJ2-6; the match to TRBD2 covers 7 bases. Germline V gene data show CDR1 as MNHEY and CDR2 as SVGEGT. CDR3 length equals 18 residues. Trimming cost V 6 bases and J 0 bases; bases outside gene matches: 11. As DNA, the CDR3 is TGTGCCAGCAGCGGGGGGATGGTAATCAGCTCTGGGGCCAACGTCCTGACTTTC. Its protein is CASSGGMVISSGANVLTF.

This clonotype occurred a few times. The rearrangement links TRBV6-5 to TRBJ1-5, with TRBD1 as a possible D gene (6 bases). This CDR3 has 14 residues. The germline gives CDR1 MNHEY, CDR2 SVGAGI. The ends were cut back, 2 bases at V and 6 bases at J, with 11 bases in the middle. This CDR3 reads CASSYREGGQPQHF. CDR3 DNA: TGTGCCAGCAGTTACCGTGAGGGGGGTCAGCCCCAGCATTTT.

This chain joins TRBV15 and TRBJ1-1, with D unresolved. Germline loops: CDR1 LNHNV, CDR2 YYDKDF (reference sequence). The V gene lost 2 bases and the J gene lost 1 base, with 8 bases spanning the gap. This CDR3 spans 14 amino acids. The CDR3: CATSRYGRNTEAFF. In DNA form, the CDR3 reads TGTGCCACCAGCAGATACGGTAGGAACACTGAAGCTTTCTTT.

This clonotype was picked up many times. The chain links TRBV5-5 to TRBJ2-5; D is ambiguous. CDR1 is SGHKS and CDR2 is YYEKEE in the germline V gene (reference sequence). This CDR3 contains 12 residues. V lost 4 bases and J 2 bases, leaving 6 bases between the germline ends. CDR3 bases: TGTGCCAGCAGCGCAGATCAAGAGACCCAGTACTTC. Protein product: CASSADQETQYF.

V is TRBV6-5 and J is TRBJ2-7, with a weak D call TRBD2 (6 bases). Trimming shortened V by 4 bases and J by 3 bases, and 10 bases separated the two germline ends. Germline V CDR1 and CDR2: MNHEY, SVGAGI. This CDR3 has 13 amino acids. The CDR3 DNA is TGTGCCAGCAGTTCTTGGGGGGTCTACGAGCAGTACTTC. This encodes CASSSWGVYEQYF.

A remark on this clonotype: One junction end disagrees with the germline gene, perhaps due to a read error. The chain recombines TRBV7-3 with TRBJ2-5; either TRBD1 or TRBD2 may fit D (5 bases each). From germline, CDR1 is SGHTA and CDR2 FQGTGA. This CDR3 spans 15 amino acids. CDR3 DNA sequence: TGCGCCAGCAGCCAAGGTCCGGGGCGAGGCGAGACCCAGTACTTC. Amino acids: CASSQGPGRGETQYF.

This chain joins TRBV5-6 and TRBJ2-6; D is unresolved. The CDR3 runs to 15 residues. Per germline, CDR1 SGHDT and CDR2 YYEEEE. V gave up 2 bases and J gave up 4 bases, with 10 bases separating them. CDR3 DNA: TGTGCCAGCAGCTTCTCCTCCCGAGGGGCCAACGTCCTGACTTTC. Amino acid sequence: CASSFSSRGANVLTF.

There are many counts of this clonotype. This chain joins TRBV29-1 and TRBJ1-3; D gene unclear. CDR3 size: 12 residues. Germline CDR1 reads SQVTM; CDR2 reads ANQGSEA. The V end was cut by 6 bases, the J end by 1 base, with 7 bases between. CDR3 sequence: CSVKGSGNTIYF. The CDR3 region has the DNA TGCAGCGTAAAAGGATCTGGAAACACCATATATTTT.

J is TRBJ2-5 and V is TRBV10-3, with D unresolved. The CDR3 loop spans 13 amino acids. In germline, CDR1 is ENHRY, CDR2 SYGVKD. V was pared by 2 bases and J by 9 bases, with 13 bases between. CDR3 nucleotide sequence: TGTGCCATCAGTGAGACGGTTGGTGAGCCCCAGTACTTC. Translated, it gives CAISETVGEPQYF.

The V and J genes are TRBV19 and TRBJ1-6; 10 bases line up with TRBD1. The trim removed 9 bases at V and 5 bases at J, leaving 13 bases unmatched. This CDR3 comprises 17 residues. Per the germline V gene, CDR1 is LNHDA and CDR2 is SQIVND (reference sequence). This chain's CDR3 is CASGSRDRGTNNSPLHF. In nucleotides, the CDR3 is TGTGCCAGCGGTAGCCGGGACAGGGGTACGAATAATTCACCCCTCCACTTT. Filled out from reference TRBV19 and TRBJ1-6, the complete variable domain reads DGGITQSPKYLFRKEGQNVTLSCEQNLNHDAMYWYRQDPGQGLRLIYYSQIVNDFQKGDIAEGYSVSREKKESFPLTVTSAQKNPTAFYLCASGSRDRGTNNSPLHFGNGTRLTVT.

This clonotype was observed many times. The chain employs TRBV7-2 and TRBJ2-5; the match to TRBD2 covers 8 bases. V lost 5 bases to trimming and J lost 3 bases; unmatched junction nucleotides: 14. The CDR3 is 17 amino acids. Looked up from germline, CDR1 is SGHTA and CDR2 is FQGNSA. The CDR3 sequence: CASSLPARRGGKETQYF. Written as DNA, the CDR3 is TGTGCCAGCAGCCTTCCCGCCCGACGGGGGGGAAAAGAGACCCAGTACTTC.

CDR3 nucleotides: TGTGCCAGCAGCGTAAGTCTGGGGGCAAACTATGGCTACACCTTC. Its protein is CASSVSLGANYGYTF. The rearrangement joins TRBV7-9 to TRBJ1-2; a weak D match, TRBD1 (6 bases). This CDR3 contains 15 residues. Per the germline V gene, CDR1 is SEHNR and CDR2 is FQNEAQ (reference sequence). V shed 5 bases and J shed 2 bases, with 15 bases lying between them.

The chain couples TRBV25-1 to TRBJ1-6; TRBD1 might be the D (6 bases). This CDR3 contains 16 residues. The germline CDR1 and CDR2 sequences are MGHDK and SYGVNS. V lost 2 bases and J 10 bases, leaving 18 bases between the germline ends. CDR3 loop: CASSEPFQGRWSPLHF. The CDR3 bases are TGTGCCAGCAGTGAACCGTTTCAGGGGAGGTGGTCACCCCTCCACTTT.

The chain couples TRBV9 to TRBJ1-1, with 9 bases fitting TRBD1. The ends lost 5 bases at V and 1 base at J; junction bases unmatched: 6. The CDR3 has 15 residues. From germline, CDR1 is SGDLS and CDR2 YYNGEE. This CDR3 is CASSKDRGANTEAFF. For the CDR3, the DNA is TGTGCCAGCAGTAAGGACAGGGGCGCGAACACTGAAGCTTTCTTT.

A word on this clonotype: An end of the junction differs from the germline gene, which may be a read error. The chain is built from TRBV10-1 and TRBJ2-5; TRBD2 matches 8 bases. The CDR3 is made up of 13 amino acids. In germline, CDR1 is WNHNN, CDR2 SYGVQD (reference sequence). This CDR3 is CASSESGTRAQYF. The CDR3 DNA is TGTGCCAGCAGTGAGTCCGGGACTAGGGCCCAGTACTTC.

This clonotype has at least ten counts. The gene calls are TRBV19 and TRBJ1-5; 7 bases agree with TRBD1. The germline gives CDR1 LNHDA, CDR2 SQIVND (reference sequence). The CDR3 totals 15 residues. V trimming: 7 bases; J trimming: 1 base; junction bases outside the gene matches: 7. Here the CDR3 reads CASIRDSASNQPQHF. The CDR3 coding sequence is TGTGCCAGTATCCGGGACAGCGCGAGCAATCAGCCCCAGCATTTT.

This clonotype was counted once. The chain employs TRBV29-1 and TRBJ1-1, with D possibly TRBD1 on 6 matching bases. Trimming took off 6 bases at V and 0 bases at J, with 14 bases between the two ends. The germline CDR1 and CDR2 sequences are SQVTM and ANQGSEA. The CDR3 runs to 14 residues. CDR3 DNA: TGCAGCGTCTCTTCGGGGGCCATGAACACTGAAGCTTTCTTT. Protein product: CSVSSGAMNTEAFF. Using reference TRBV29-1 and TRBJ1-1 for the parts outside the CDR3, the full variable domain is SAVISQKPSRDICQRGTSLTIQCQVDSQVTMMFWYRQQPGQSLTLIATANQGSEATYESGFVIDKFPISRPNLTFSTLTVSNMSPEDSSIYLCSVSSGAMNTEAFFGQGTRLTVV.

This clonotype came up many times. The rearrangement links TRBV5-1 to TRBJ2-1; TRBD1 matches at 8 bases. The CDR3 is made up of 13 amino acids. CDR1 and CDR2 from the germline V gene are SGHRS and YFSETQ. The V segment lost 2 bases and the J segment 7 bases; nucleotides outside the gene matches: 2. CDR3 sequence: CASSLTGGNEQFF. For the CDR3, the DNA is TGCGCCAGCAGCTTAACAGGGGGGAATGAGCAGTTCTTC.

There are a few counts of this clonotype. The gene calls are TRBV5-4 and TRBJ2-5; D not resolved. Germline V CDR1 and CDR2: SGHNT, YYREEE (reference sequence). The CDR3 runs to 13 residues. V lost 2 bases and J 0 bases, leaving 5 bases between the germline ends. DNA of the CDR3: TGTGCCAGCAGCTTTAACCACCAAGAGACCCAGTACTTC. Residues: CASSFNHQETQYF.

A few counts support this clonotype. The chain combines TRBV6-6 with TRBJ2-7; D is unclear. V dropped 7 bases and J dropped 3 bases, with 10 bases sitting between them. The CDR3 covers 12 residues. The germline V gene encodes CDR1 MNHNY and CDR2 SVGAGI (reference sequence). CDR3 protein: CASNENDYEQYF. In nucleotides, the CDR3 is TGTGCCAGCAACGAGAATGACTACGAGCAGTACTTC.

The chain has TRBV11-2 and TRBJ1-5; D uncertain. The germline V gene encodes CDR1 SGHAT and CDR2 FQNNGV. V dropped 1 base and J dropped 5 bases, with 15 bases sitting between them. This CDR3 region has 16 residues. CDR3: CASSLGIAGEYQPQHF. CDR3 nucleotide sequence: TGTGCCAGCAGCTTAGGAATCGCAGGAGAATATCAGCCCCAGCATTTT.